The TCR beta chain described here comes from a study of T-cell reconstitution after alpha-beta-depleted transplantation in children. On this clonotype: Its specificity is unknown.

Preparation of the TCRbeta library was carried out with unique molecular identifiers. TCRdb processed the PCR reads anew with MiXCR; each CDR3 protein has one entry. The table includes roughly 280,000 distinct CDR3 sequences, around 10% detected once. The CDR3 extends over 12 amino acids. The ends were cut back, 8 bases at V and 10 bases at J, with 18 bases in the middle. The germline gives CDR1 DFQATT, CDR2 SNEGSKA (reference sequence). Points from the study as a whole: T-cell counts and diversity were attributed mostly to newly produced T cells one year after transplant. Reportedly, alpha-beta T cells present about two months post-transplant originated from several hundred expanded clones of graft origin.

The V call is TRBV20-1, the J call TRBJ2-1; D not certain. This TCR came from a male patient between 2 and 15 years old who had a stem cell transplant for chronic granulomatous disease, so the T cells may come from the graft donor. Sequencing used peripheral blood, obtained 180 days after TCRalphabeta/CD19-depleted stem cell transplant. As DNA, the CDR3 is TGCAGTCTAAGCTGGGAAAGCAGGGAGCAGTTCTTC. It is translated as CSLSWESREQFF.